The 27 T cell receptor beta chains listed next were all sequenced from one sample in a study of post-analysis software for immune sequencing data. Broader study findings: TRBV5-6, TRBV5-1 and TRBV20-1 were among 4 or 5 TRBV segments more frequent in patients than controls.

Antigen specificity for these receptors is unknown. cDNA libraries of TCR beta carried unique molecular identifiers. TCRdb itself ran the PCR reads through MiXCR, one entry per CDR3 protein. Of 350,000 to 500,000 distinct CDR3 sequences in the sample, approximately 42% were seen once. Sample: blood. The receptors were gathered from a girl aged 2-9 years with multiple sclerosis.

In its sample, this clonotype was seen a few times. The rearrangement uses TRBV7-6 and TRBJ1-1, with D perhaps matching TRBD1 (5 bases). There are 15 residues in the CDR3. The V end was cut by 1 base, the J end by 5 bases, with 14 bases between. Germline V lookup: CDR1 SGHVS, CDR2 FNYEAQ. The chain's CDR3 is CASSLGGGVGTEAFF. CDR3 nucleotide sequence: TGTGCCAGCAGCTTAGGCGGAGGGGTGGGAACTGAAGCTTTCTTT.

The V gene is TRBV3-1, the J gene TRBJ2-1, with 10 bases identical to TRBD1. This CDR3 contains 16 residues. Germline values: CDR1 LGHDT, CDR2 YNNKEL (reference sequence). V was pared by 2 bases and J by 0 bases, with 1 base of the junction left unmatched. DNA of the CDR3: TGTGCCAGCAGCCAACGGACAGGGGGCTCCTACAATGAGCAGTTCTTC. Protein: CASSQRTGGSYNEQFF.

The chain combines TRBV28 with TRBJ2-7; 7 nucleotides match TRBD1. Germline CDR1 MDHEN, CDR2 SYDVKM. Trimming took 6 bases from V and 2 from J; bases not matched to a gene: 13. CDR3 length equals 16 residues. Here the CDR3 DNA reads TGTGCCAGCAGGGTACTTCGAGACAGGGATACCTACGAGCAGTACTTC. Protein product: CASRVLRDRDTYEQYF.

The sample holds a few counts of this clonotype. The chain is built from TRBV20-1 and TRBJ1-2, with TRBD1 matching 7 bases. CDR1 and CDR2 from the germline V gene are DFQATT and SNEGSKA (reference sequence). The junction had 9 bases not matched to a gene; V was cut back by 0 bases and J by 8 bases. The CDR3 totals 14 residues. CDR3 nucleotides: TGCAGTGCTAGAGATGATGGCAGGGGGTTGGGCTACACCTTC. Translating it yields CSARDDGRGLGYTF.

The gene calls are TRBV7-9 and TRBJ2-1; D might be TRBD1 (5 bases). Trimming removed 5 bases from V and 7 bases from J, with 18 bases in between. Per germline, CDR1 SEHNR and CDR2 FQNEAQ (reference sequence). The CDR3 consists of 15 residues. The CDR3 loop reads CASSQTGSVVNEQFF. CDR3 nucleotides: TGTGCCAGCAGCCAAACAGGTTCCGTGGTGAATGAGCAGTTCTTC.

Comments on this clonotype: A much larger clonotype is one base distant, so this may be a read error. The V and J genes are TRBV27 and TRBJ2-4; 9 nucleotides match TRBD1. The J call is in doubt because the DNA end fits TRBJ2-7 better. Germline assignment: CDR1 MNHEY and CDR2 SMNVEV (reference sequence). The CDR3 extends over 16 amino acids. CDR3 in amino acids: CASPFSSQGAGYEQYF. The CDR3 coding sequence is TGTGCCTCCCCCTTCTCTTCACAGGGGGCCGGCTACGAGCAGTACTTC.

V usage is TRBV6-2 or TRBV6-3 and J usage is TRBJ1-5, with D hard to call. Germline assignment: CDR1 MNHEY and CDR2 SVGEGT. Trimming left V 0 bases short and J 3 bases short, with 15 bases between. This CDR3 is built from 17 residues. The CDR3: CASSYSMARSNNQPQHF. For the CDR3, the DNA is TGTGCCAGCAGTTACTCGATGGCCCGGTCGAACAATCAGCCCCAGCATTTT.

The V and J genes are TRBV12-3 or TRBV12-4 and TRBJ2-1; 11 nucleotides agree with TRBD2. The length of the CDR3 is 19 residues. V shed 5 bases and J 5 bases; nucleotides not matched to a gene: 17. DNA of the CDR3: TGTGCCAGCAGTGATTCGACTAGCGGGAAAGCTCCGGGAGACAATGAGCAGTTCTTC. Translating gives CASSDSTSGKAPGDNEQFF.

This CDR3 is CSARDWRLAGTVNEQFF. In DNA, the CDR3 is TGCAGTGCTAGAGATTGGCGACTAGCGGGAACGGTCAATGAGCAGTTCTTC. The chain recombines TRBV20-1 with TRBJ2-1, with 11 bases identical to TRBD2. V lost 0 bases to trimming and J lost 6 bases; unmatched junction nucleotides: 10. This CDR3 is built from 17 residues. Germline lookup yields CDR1 DFQATT and CDR2 SNEGSKA (reference sequence).

The genes are TRBV25-1 and TRBJ2-5; D perhaps matches TRBD1 (6 bases). Trimming cost V 8 bases and J 2 bases, with 18 bases left between them. CDR3 size: 15 residues. The germline V gene encodes CDR1 MGHDK and CDR2 SYGVNS. The CDR3 here is CASARGRGPQETQYF. The CDR3 DNA is TGTGCCAGCGCGAGGGGGAGAGGCCCTCAAGAGACCCAGTACTTC.

The chain recombines TRBV6-2 or TRBV6-3 with TRBJ2-1, with 9 bases lining up with TRBD1. J lost 7 bases, V lost 7 bases, and 11 bases had no gene match. Germline CDR1 is MNHEY and CDR2 is SVGEGT. This CDR3 has 15 amino acids. The CDR3 region has the DNA TGTGCCAGCATCACCGGGACAGGGCATTCTAATGAGCAGTTCTTC. Its protein product is CASITGTGHSNEQFF.

The J gene is TRBJ2-5, the V gene TRBV7-2; D call uncertain. This CDR3 contains 13 residues. Germline values: CDR1 SGHTA, CDR2 FQGNSA. The V end lost 5 bases, the J end lost 7 bases, and 14 bases lay between the germline ends. The CDR3 reads CASSALDRVTQYF. The CDR3 DNA reads as TGTGCCAGCAGCGCCCTGGATAGGGTGACCCAGTACTTC.

In regard to this clonotype: Just one base apart from a much larger clone, this may be a read error. This sequence joins TRBV2 and TRBJ2-5, with D perhaps TRBD1 or TRBD2 (5 bases each). The germline CDR1 and CDR2 sequences are SNHLY and FYNNEI. V shed 5 bases and J shed 9 bases, with 16 bases lying between them. CDR3 length equals 13 residues. The CDR3 reads CASSPGQGESQYF. The CDR3 DNA is TGTGCCAGCAGTCCCGGACAAGGGGAGTCCCAGTACTTC.

The CDR3 protein is CASSGQRMTRQETQYF. The CDR3, as DNA: TGTGCCAGCAGCGGACAGCGCATGACTAGGCAAGAGACCCAGTACTTC. V usage is TRBV3-1 and J usage is TRBJ2-5, with D perhaps TRBD1 or TRBD2 (6 bases each). Trimming cost V 5 bases and J 2 bases, with 18 bases left between them. The CDR3 has 16 residues. The germline V gene encodes CDR1 LGHDT and CDR2 YNNKEL (reference sequence).

The chain couples TRBV7-8 to TRBJ1-1; D not certain. The CDR3 has 16 amino acids. V lost 4 bases and J lost 1, with 16 bases in between. Per germline, CDR1 SGHVS and CDR2 FQNEAQ. The CDR3 region has the DNA TGTGCCAGCAGCTCCCTCCCCGACACCGCGAACACTGAAGCTTTCTTT. Translating gives CASSSLPDTANTEAFF.

Only a few counts were recorded for this clonotype. This chain joins TRBV20-1 and TRBJ2-3, with 13 nucleotides matching TRBD2. Germline loops: CDR1 DFQATT, CDR2 SNEGSKA (reference sequence). The CDR3 has 15 residues. Trimming at V came to 7 bases and at J to 1 base, leaving 5 bases not matched to a gene. The CDR3 loop is CSGTSGSVGTDTQYF. DNA of the CDR3: TGCAGTGGGACTAGCGGGAGCGTCGGCACAGATACGCAGTATTTT.

This clonotype occurred a few times. A much larger clone is a single base away; this may be a read error. The chain employs TRBV7-3 and TRBJ2-1; a weak D match, TRBD2 (6 bases). The CDR3 sequence is 13 residues long. CDR1 is SGHTA, CDR2 FQGTGA, per germline. CDR3 amino acids: CASSEGTVNGQFF. In DNA form, the CDR3 reads TGTGCCAGCAGCGAGGGGACTGTCAATGGGCAGTTCTTC.

This clonotype has a handful of counts. The chain carries TRBV5-1 and TRBJ1-2; no reliable D call. CDR1 and CDR2 from the germline V gene are SGHRS and YFSETQ. The CDR3 length is 12 residues. V lost 3 bases and J 8 bases, leaving 11 bases between the germline ends. The CDR3: CASSWGNSGYTF. For the CDR3, the DNA is TGCGCCAGCAGCTGGGGAAATTCCGGCTACACCTTC.

This clonotype was recorded a few times. The rearrangement joins TRBV4-1 to TRBJ2-1, with no clear D. The ends were cut back, 3 bases at V and 3 bases at J, with 12 bases in the middle. CDR1 and CDR2 from the germline V gene are MGHRA and YSYEKL. The CDR3 extends over 15 amino acids. The CDR3 region has the DNA TGCGCCAGCAGCCAGGCAGGAAGTGGCTACAATGAGCAGTTCTTC. Protein sequence: CASSQAGSGYNEQFF.

The J gene is TRBJ2-2, the V gene TRBV5-1; no firm D call. This CDR3 has 16 residues. Trimming removed 0 bases from V and 4 bases from J, with 13 bases in between. The germline V gene has CDR1 SGHRS and CDR2 YFSETQ. CDR3 in amino acids: CASSLVGPDPTGELFF. The CDR3 nucleotides read TGCGCCAGCAGCTTGGTGGGTCCCGACCCCACCGGGGAGCTGTTTTTT. The complete variable domain, with remaining parts taken from reference TRBV5-1 and TRBJ2-2, reads KAGVTQTPRYLIKTRGQQVTLSCSPISGHRSVSWYQQTPGQGLQFLFEYFSETQRNKGNFPGRFSGRQFSNSRSEMNVSTLELGDSALYLCASSLVGPDPTGELFFGEGSRLTVL.

A few counts support this clonotype. This chain joins TRBV5-5 and TRBJ2-5; D is uncertain. Trimming shortened V by 2 bases and J by 3 bases, and 8 bases separated the two germline ends. There are 13 residues in the CDR3. Germline V gene lookup returns CDR1 SGHKS and CDR2 YYEKEE (reference sequence). In DNA, the CDR3 is TGTGCCAGCAGCTTACCAGGAGAAGAGACCCAGTACTTC. Translated, it gives CASSLPGEETQYF.

This chain connects TRBV5-1 to TRBJ2-7; weak D call: TRBD2 (6 bases). The CDR3 has 13 residues. V shed 3 bases and J shed 0 bases, with 7 bases lying between them. Per germline, CDR1 SGHRS and CDR2 YFSETQ. In nucleotides, the CDR3 is TGCGCCAGCAGCTGGACTACCTCCTACGAGCAGTACTTC. This codes for CASSWTTSYEQYF.

The chain is built from TRBV4-1 and TRBJ1-2; unclear D gene. The V end lost 1 base, the J end lost 8 bases, and 11 bases lay between the germline ends. The CDR3 has 13 residues. Germline assignment: CDR1 MGHRA and CDR2 YSYEKL. DNA for the CDR3: TGCGCCAGCAGCCAAGTTGGGGTCAGCGGCTACACCTTC. It encodes CASSQVGVSGYTF.

V gene TRBV7-2 combines with J gene TRBJ2-7; D possibly corresponds to TRBD1 (5 bases). Trimming left V 6 bases short and J 0 bases short, with 15 bases between. CDR3 length equals 15 residues. The germline CDR1 and CDR2 sequences are SGHTA and FQGNSA. This chain's CDR3 is CASRLQDMSSYEQYF. The CDR3 nucleotides read TGTGCCAGCAGGCTTCAGGACATGAGCTCCTACGAGCAGTACTTC.

This clonotype was seen only once. The V gene is TRBV6-6, the J gene TRBJ1-6; D remains unclear. CDR1 MNHNY and CDR2 SVGAGI come from the germline V gene (reference sequence). The CDR3 loop spans 17 amino acids. Trimming removed 2 bases from V and 0 bases from J, with 11 bases in between. CDR3 region: CASSYSPVGSYNSPLHF. CDR3 sequence (DNA): TGTGCCAGCAGTTACAGTCCGGTTGGCTCCTATAATTCACCCCTCCACTTT.

DNA of the CDR3: TGCGCCAGCAGCTTGCAGTCAGGGGCGTCCTACGAGCAGTACTTC. Translating it yields CASSLQSGASYEQYF. J is TRBJ2-7 and V is TRBV5-1; weak D call: TRBD1 (6 bases). Looked up from germline, CDR1 is SGHRS and CDR2 is YFSETQ. The CDR3 consists of 15 residues. V was shortened by 1 base and J by 1 base, with 12 bases between the two germline ends.

This clonotype came up a few times. This rearrangement joins TRBV29-1 to TRBJ1-2; 9 nucleotides match TRBD1. Germline V gene lookup returns CDR1 SQVTM and CDR2 ANQGSEA. CDR3 length: 13 amino acids. J lost 6 bases, V lost 3 bases, and 5 bases had no gene match. The CDR3 DNA follows: TGCAGCGTTGACGGGACAGGGCTGAATGGCTACACCTTC. It yields the protein CSVDGTGLNGYTF.